This TCR beta chain was captured by sequencing in a study of control samples from healthy donors and cancer patients. This CDR3 is built from 15 residues. V was pared by 6 bases and J by 4 bases, with 16 bases between. Per germline, CDR1 MDHEN and CDR2 SYDVKM. Method: immunoSEQ multiplex PCR; TCRdb's copy keeps in-frame clones and lacks some. The data contain 150,000 to 200,000 clones, 75% to 95% of them seen just once; the ten biggest clones take up about 1.6%. The chain joins TRBV28 to TRBJ2-1; no definite D call. This receptor was obtained from a woman aged 25 to 39 in good health. Sample: blood. The CDR3 DNA is TGTGCCAGCAGCCCTGCTAGTCTCGAATACAATGAGCAGTTCTTC. This encodes CASSPASLEYNEQFF.